A single sample is the source of the 18 T cell receptor beta chains below, sequenced in a study of blood T cell repertoires in COVID-19. Libraries were prepared by immunoSEQ multiplex PCR; TCRdb keeps only in-frame clonotypes and omits some of them. The sample contains 110,000 or so clones, 85% to 90% of which appear only once. The sequenced material came from peripheral blood. The receptors originated from a human donor in a cohort sampled during active COVID-19.

This sequence joins TRBV2 and TRBJ2-6, with TRBD1 matching 7 bases. The CDR3 runs 16 residues. V lost 5 bases, J lost 0 bases, and 4 bases stayed unmatched. CDR1 is SNHLY, CDR2 FYNNEI, per germline. The CDR3, as DNA: TGTGCCAGCAGTCGACAGGGTGTCTCTGGGGCCAACGTCCTGACTTTC. Encoded protein: CASSRQGVSGANVLTF. The variable domain in full, completed from reference TRBV2 and TRBJ2-6, reads EPEVTQTPSHQVTQMGQEVILRCVPISNHLYFYWYRQILGQKVEFLVSFYNNEISEKSEIFDDQFSVERPDGSNFTLKIRSTKLEDSAMYFCASSRQGVSGANVLTFGAGSRLTVL.

The V call is TRBV24-1, the J call TRBJ2-3, with D possibly TRBD1 on 6 matching bases. Germline loops: CDR1 KGHDR, CDR2 SFDVKD. Trimming took off 3 bases at V and 2 bases at J, with 11 bases between the two ends. CDR3 length equals 15 residues. The CDR3 loop reads CATSDRQEPTDTQYF. CDR3 nucleotide sequence: TGTGCCACCAGTGATAGACAGGAACCCACAGATACGCAGTATTTT.

This chain links TRBV28 with TRBJ2-6; possibly TRBD1 for D (6 bases). The CDR3 contains 14 residues. Germline V lookup: CDR1 MDHEN, CDR2 SYDVKM. V dropped 6 bases and J dropped 4 bases, with 10 bases sitting between them. The CDR3 region is CASRQGGGANVLTF. DNA for the CDR3: TGTGCCAGCAGGCAAGGGGGAGGGGCCAACGTCCTGACTTTC.

This chain joins TRBV5-1 and TRBJ1-1; 10 nucleotides agree with TRBD1. The germline V gene encodes CDR1 SGHRS and CDR2 YFSETQ. The V segment lost 0 bases and the J segment 4 bases; nucleotides outside the gene matches: 6. There are 16 residues in the CDR3. This CDR3 reads CASSLEGTGVSTEAFF. The CDR3 coding sequence is TGCGCCAGCAGCTTGGAAGGGACAGGGGTTAGCACTGAAGCTTTCTTT.

V gene TRBV15 combines with J gene TRBJ2-7; tentative D call: TRBD1 (6 bases). The CDR3 is 15 amino acids. CDR1 and CDR2 (germline): LNHNV, YYDKDF (reference sequence). Trimming took 0 bases from V and 7 from J, leaving 16 bases between them. DNA for the CDR3: TGTGCCACCAGCAGAGAAACTCCAGGGGCGGAGGAGCAGTACTTC. It is translated as CATSRETPGAEEQYF.

The chain links TRBV5-1 to TRBJ1-1; the match to TRBD1 covers 7 bases. CDR3 size: 16 residues. V gave up 4 bases and J gave up 5 bases; unmatched junction bases: 14. CDR1 is SGHRS, CDR2 YFSETQ, per germline. CDR3 residues: CASSRGQGGARTEAFF. CDR3 coding DNA: TGCGCCAGCAGCCGAGGGCAGGGGGGCGCGAGGACTGAAGCTTTCTTT.

This sequence joins TRBV3-1 (or the pseudogene TRBV3-2) and TRBJ2-3; D gene ambiguous. Per germline, CDR1 LGHDT and CDR2 YNNKEL (reference sequence). Between the trimmed V and J ends, which lost 0 bases and 6 bases, there was a span of 10 bases. The CDR3 sequence is 14 residues long. CDR3: CASSQDLYADTQYF. For the CDR3, the DNA is TGTGCCAGCAGCCAAGACCTCTACGCCGATACGCAGTATTTT.

This chain links TRBV5-4 with TRBJ2-7, with 14 bases that match TRBD2. V gave up 4 bases and J gave up 3 bases; unmatched junction bases: 12. Per germline, CDR1 SGHNT and CDR2 YYREEE (reference sequence). The CDR3 has 18 amino acids. In DNA, the CDR3 is TGTGCCAGCAGCCAGGGACTAGCGGGAGCGCCCCCGCTCTACGAGCAGTACTTC. Translating gives CASSQGLAGAPPLYEQYF.

This chain connects TRBV4-1 to TRBJ2-1; 7 bases are a match to TRBD1. The length of the CDR3 is 17 residues. The V segment lost 3 bases and the J segment 2 bases; nucleotides outside the gene matches: 10. Germline V lookup: CDR1 MGHRA, CDR2 YSYEKL. CDR3 protein: CASSHAFDRDPYNEQFF. DNA for the CDR3: TGCGCCAGCAGCCATGCTTTTGACAGGGATCCCTACAATGAGCAGTTCTTC.

This clone was picked up a small number of times. The gene calls are TRBV2 and TRBJ1-5; TRBD1 matches 11 bases. The CDR3 is 13 residues long. V shed 7 bases and J 5 bases; nucleotides not matched to a gene: 1. CDR1 SNHLY and CDR2 FYNNEI come from the germline V gene. The CDR3: CASMGQGDQPQHF. CDR3 nucleotides: TGTGCCAGCATGGGACAGGGGGATCAGCCCCAGCATTTT.

This clone was observed a handful of times. J is TRBJ2-5 and V is TRBV2; D is possibly TRBD1 (6 bases). CDR3 length: 14 residues. CDR1 and CDR2 (germline): SNHLY, FYNNEI. Trimming removed 4 bases at V and 5 bases at J, with 14 bases between. The CDR3 protein is CASSVGAIVETQYF. In DNA, the CDR3 is TGTGCCAGCAGTGTGGGGGCAATTGTTGAGACCCAGTACTTC.

V gene TRBV11-2 combines with J gene TRBJ1-2, with 8 bases that match TRBD1. Germline V gives CDR1 SGHAT, CDR2 FQNNGV. The CDR3 is 16 amino acids. V dropped 5 bases and J dropped 5; count of bases not matched to a gene: 13. This CDR3 is CASSPGGAGGFYGYTF. CDR3 bases: TGTGCCAGCAGCCCGGGCGGGGCAGGGGGCTTTTATGGCTACACCTTC.

This chain joins TRBV27 and TRBJ2-1, with a weak D call TRBD2 (6 bases). Germline CDR1 and CDR2: MNHEY and SMNVEV (reference sequence). The length of the CDR3 is 13 residues. V gave up 5 bases and J gave up 7 bases, with 12 bases separating them. As DNA, the CDR3 is TGTGCCAGCAGTCGGGGGTCTCCAAATGAGCAGTTCTTC. It is translated as CASSRGSPNEQFF.

This clone was counted a single time. The chain carries TRBV5-1 and TRBJ2-3, with 10 nucleotides matching TRBD2. The J segment lost 4 bases and the V segment lost 0 bases, leaving 5 bases of the junction unmatched. The germline V gene encodes CDR1 SGHRS and CDR2 YFSETQ. CDR3 length: 16 amino acids. Here the CDR3 reads CASSLGSSGRADTQYF. The CDR3 DNA reads TGCGCCAGCAGCTTGGGGTCCAGCGGGAGGGCAGATACGCAGTATTTT.

V gene TRBV4-1 combines with J gene TRBJ2-5; a weak D match, TRBD2 (6 bases). CDR3 length equals 16 residues. V gave up 1 base and J gave up 4 bases, with 16 bases separating them. Per the germline V gene, CDR1 is MGHRA and CDR2 is YSYEKL. The CDR3 sequence: CASSQVGRPVAETQYF. The DNA for the CDR3 is TGCGCCAGCAGCCAAGTGGGGAGGCCGGTCGCAGAGACCCAGTACTTC.

The chain employs TRBV11-3 and TRBJ2-2, with TRBD1 as a possible D gene (5 bases). Germline CDR1 reads SGHNT; CDR2 reads YENEEA. The CDR3 consists of 15 residues. Between the trimmed V and J ends, which lost 3 bases and 0 bases, there was a span of 8 bases. DNA of the CDR3: TGTGCCAGCAGCTTCGACAGAGCGAACACCGGGGAGCTGTTTTTT. This codes for CASSFDRANTGELFF.

The chain combines TRBV25-1 with TRBJ1-5; possibly TRBD1 for D (6 bases). V was shortened by 6 bases and J by 3 bases, with 12 bases between the two germline ends. Germline CDR1 is MGHDK and CDR2 is SYGVNS. The CDR3 runs to 14 residues. The CDR3 nucleotides are TGTGCCAGCAGGTCCACAGGGTCCAATCAGCCCCAGCATTTT. Translating gives CASRSTGSNQPQHF.

The rearrangement joins TRBV5-1 to TRBJ2-7, with D tentatively TRBD1 (6 bases). V was trimmed by 0 bases and J by 3 bases, leaving 13 bases between them. CDR1 SGHRS and CDR2 YFSETQ come from the germline V gene. CDR3 length: 15 residues. The CDR3 nucleotides are TGCGCCAGCAGCTTGGCCTGGACAGCGAACTACGAGCAGTACTTC. It specifies CASSLAWTANYEQYF.